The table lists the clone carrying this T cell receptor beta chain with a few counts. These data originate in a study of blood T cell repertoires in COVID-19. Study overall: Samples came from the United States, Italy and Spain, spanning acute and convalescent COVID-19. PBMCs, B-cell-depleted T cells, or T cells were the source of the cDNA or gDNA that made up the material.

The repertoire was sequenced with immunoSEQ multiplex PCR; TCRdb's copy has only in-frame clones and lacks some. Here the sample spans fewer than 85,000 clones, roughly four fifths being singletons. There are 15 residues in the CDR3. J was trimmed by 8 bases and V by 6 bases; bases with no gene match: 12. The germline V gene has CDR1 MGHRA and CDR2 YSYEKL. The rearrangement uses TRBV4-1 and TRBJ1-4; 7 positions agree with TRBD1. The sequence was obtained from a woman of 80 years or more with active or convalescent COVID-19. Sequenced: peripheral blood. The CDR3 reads CASRSIRDSGEKLFF. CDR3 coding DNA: TGCGCCAGCAGGAGCATCCGGGACAGTGGGGAAAAACTGTTTTTT.